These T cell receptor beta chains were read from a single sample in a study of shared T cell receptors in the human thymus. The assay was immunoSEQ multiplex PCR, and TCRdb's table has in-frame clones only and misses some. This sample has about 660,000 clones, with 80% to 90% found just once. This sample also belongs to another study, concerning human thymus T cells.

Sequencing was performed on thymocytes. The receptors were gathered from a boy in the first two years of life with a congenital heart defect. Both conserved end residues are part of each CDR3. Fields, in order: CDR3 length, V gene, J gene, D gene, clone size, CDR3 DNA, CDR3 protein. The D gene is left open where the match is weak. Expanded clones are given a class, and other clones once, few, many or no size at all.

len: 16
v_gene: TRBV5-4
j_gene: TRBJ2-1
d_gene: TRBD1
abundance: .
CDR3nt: TGTGCCAGCTGCTTCCGCCGGGACAGGGCGGGGAATGAGCAGTTCTTC
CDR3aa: CASCFRRDRAGNEQFF

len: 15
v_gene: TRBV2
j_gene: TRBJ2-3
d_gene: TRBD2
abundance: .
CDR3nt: TGTGCCAGCAGTCAAGGACTAGCGGGGTCAGATACGCAGTATTTT
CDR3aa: CASSQGLAGSDTQYF

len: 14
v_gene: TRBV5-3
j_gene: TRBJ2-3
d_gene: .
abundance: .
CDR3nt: TGTGCCAGAAGCTTGGTTCCTACCCCAGATACGCAGTATTTT
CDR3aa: CARSLVPTPDTQYF

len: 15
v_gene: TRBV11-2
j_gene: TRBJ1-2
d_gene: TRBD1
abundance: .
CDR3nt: TGTGCCAGCAGCTTTGGGGACAGGGGCGGCTATGGCTACACCTTC
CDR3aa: CASSFGDRGGYGYTF

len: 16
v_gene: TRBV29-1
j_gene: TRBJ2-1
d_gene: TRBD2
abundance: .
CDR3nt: TGCAGCGTCCCGGCGACTAGCGGGTATACCTACAATGAGCAGTTCTTC
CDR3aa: CSVPATSGYTYNEQFF

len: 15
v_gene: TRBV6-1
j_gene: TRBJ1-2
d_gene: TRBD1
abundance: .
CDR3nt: TGTGCCAGCAGTGAATTCGAGGACAGGATAGATGGCAACACCTTC
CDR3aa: CASSEFEDRIDGNTF

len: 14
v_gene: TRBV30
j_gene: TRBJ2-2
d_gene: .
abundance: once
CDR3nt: TGTGCCTGGAGTTTCAGGTCGGACACCGGGGAGCTGTTTTTT
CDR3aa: CAWSFRSDTGELFF

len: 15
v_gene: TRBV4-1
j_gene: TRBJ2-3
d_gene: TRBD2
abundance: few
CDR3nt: TGCGCCAGCAGCCAAGACCTAGCGGGAGGAGATACGCAGTATTTT
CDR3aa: CASSQDLAGGDTQYF

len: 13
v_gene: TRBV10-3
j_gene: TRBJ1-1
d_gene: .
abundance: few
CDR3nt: TGTGCCATCAAGGGTTTGGAGGGGCCTGAAGCTTTCTTT
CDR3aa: CAIKGLEGPEAFF

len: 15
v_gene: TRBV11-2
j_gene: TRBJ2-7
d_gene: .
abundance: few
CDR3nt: TGTGCCAGCAGCTCGACAGGCGGCCCTTCCTACGAGCAGTACTTC
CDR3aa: CASSSTGGPSYEQYF

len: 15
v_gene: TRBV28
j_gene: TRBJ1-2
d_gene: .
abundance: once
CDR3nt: TGTGCCAGCAGTTTTAGGGGCAGAGTCAACTATGGCTACACCTTC
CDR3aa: CASSFRGRVNYGYTF

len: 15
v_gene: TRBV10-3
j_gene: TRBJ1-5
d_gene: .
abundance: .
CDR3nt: TGTGCCATCAGTCAGCAGGGTAATAGCAATCAGCCCCAGCATTTT
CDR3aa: CAISQQGNSNQPQHF

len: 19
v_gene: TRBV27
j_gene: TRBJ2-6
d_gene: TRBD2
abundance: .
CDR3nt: TGTGCCAGCAGTGGTCCGACTAGCGGGAGGGCCACGGGGGCCAACGTCCTGACTTTC
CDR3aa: CASSGPTSGRATGANVLTF

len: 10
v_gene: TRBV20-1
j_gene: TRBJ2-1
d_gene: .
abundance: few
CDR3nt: TGCAGTGCTATAGACAATGAGCAGTTCTTC
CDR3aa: CSAIDNEQFF

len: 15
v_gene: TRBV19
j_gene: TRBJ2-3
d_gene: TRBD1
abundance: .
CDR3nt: TGTGCCACTAACCAGGGACAGCGGAGCACAGATACGCAGTATTTT
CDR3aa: CATNQGQRSTDTQYF

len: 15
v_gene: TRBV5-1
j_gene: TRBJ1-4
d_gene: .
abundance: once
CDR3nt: TGCGCCAGCAGCCTATACGGGGGGACTAATGAAAAACTGTTTTTT
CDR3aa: CASSLYGGTNEKLFF

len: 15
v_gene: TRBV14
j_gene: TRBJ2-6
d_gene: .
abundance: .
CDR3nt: TGTGCCAGCAGCCAGGACACCTCTGGGGCCAACGTCCTGACTTTC
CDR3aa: CASSQDTSGANVLTF

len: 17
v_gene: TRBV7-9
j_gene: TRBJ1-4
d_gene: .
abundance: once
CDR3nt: TGTGCCAGCAGCCCCCTGAGAGGTGGTCAGCCGAATGAAAAACTGTTTTTT
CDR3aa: CASSPLRGGQPNEKLFF

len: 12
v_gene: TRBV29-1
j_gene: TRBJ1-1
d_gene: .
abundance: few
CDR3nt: TGCAGCGTTGAACAGGTCAACACTGAAGCTTTCTTT
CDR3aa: CSVEQVNTEAFF

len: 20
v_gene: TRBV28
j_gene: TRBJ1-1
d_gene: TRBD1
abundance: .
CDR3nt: TGTGCCAGCAGTTTATGCCCATATCCGGGACAGGGGAGAGAGCACACTGAAGCTTTCTTT
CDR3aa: CASSLCPYPGQGREHTEAFF

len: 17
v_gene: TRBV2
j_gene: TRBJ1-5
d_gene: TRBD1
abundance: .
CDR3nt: TGTGCCAGCAGTGAAGCCTGTACCGGGACAGCCTATCAGCCCCAGCATTTT
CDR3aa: CASSEACTGTAYQPQHF

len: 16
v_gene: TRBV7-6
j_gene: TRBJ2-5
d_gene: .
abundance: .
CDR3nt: TGTGCCAGCAGCTTAGCGGTTTCTAGCCCACGGACGGCCCAGTACTTC
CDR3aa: CASSLAVSSPRTAQYF

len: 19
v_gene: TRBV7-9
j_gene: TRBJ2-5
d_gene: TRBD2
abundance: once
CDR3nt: TGTGCCAGCAGCTTGAGGTCGGGGCTAGCGGGGGAGGAGGAAGAGACCCAGTACTTC
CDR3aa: CASSLRSGLAGEEEETQYF

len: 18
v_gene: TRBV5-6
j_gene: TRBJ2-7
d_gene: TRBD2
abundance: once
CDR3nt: TGTGCCAGCAGCTCCATTGGGACTAGCGGGGGGAACTCCTACGAGCAGTACTTC
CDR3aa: CASSSIGTSGGNSYEQYF

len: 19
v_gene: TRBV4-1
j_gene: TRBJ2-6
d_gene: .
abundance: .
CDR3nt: TGCGCCAGCAGCTTTCAGGACAGCCTTCCAGTCTCTGGGGCCAACGTCCTGACTTTC
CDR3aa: CASSFQDSLPVSGANVLTF

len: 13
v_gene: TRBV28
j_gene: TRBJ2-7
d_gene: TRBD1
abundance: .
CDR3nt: TGTGCCAGTACTGGGACAGGGCTAGGCGAGCAGTACTTC
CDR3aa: CASTGTGLGEQYF

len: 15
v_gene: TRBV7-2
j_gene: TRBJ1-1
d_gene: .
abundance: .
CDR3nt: TGTGCCAGCGGACGATGGGGGGGGGCGAACACTGAAGCTTTCTTT
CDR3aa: CASGRWGGANTEAFF

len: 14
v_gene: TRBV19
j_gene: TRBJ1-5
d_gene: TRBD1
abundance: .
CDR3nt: TGTGCCAGTAGTACTCGACAGGGGAATCAGCCCCAGCATTTT
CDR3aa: CASSTRQGNQPQHF

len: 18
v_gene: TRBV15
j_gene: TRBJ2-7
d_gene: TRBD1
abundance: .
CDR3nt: TGTGCCACCAGCAGAACTCCGGAGGCCAGGGGGCAGGAACACGAGCAGTACTTC
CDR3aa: CATSRTPEARGQEHEQYF

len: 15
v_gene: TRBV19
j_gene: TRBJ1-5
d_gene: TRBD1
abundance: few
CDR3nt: TGTGCCAGTAGTATAGTTGGGACAGGGGAACAGCCCCAGCATTTT
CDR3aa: CASSIVGTGEQPQHF

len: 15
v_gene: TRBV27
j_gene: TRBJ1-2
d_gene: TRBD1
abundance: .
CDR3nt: TGTGCCAGCAGATACAACAGGGGTTCTAACTATGGCTACACCTTC
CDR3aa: CASRYNRGSNYGYTF

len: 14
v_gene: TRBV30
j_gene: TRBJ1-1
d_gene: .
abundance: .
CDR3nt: TGTGCCTGGAGTGAATGGGGGAGGGGCACTGAAGCTTTCTTT
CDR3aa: CAWSEWGRGTEAFF

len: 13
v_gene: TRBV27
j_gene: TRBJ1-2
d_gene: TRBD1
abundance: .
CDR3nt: TGTGCCAGCAGTTTAGAGGGGGCAGCTGGCTACACCTTC
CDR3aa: CASSLEGAAGYTF

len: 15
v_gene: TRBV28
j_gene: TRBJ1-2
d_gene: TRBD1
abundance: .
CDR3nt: TGTGCCAGCAGTTCTAAGGGACAGAGCGGCGGTGGCTACACCTTC
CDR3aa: CASSSKGQSGGGYTF

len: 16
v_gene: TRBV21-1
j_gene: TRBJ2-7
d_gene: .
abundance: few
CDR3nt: TGTGCCAGCAGCCCACAAGGGGACATAAGTACCTACGAGCAGTACTTC
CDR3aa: CASSPQGDISTYEQYF

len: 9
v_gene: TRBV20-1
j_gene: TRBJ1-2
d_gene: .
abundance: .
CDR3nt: TGCAGTGCTCCACAGGGCTACACCTTC
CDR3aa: CSAPQGYTF

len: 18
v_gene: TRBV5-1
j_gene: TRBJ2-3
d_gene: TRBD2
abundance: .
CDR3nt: TGCGCCAGCAGCTTAGCACTCGGGACTAGCGGGGTCACAGATACGCAGTATTTT
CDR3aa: CASSLALGTSGVTDTQYF

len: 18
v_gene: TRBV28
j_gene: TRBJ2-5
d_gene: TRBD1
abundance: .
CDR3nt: TGTGCCAGCAGTCCTCTTTACAGGGGCCCCTGGTACCAAGAGACCCAGTACTTC
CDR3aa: CASSPLYRGPWYQETQYF

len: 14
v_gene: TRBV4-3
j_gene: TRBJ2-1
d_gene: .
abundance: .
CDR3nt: TGCGCCAGCAGCCGCGGATTAACCTACAATGAGCAGTTCTTC
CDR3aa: CASSRGLTYNEQFF

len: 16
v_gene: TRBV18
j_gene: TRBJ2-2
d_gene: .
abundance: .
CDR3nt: TGTGCCAGCTCACCACTTTCTCGCGCGAACACCGGGGAGCTGTTTTTT
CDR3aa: CASSPLSRANTGELFF

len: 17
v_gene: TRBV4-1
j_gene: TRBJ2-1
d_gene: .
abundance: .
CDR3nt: TGCGCCAGCAGCCAAGAGGTTATCGTGCGGAGCTACAATGAGCAGTTCTTC
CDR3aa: CASSQEVIVRSYNEQFF

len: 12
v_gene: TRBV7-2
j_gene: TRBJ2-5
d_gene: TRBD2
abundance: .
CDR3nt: TGTGCCAGCCGGACTAGTCCAGGGACCCAGTACTTC
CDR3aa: CASRTSPGTQYF

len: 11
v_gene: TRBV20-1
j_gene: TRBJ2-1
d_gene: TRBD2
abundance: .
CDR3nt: TGCAGTGCTAGGGAGCGGGGGGAGCAGTTCTTC
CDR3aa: CSARERGEQFF

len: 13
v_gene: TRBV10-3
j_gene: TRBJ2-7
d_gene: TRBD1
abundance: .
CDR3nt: TGTGCCATCAGTGAGCCCATCAGGGGGGAGCAGTACTTC
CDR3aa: CAISEPIRGEQYF

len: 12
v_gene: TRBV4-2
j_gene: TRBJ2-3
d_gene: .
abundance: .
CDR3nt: TGTGCCAGCAGCGGGGGCGCAGATACGCAGTATTTT
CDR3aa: CASSGGADTQYF

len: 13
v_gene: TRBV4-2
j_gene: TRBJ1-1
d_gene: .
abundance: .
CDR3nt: TGTGCCAGCAGCCAAGTGTACGACTCCCAATCGTTCTTT
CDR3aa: CASSQVYDSQSFF

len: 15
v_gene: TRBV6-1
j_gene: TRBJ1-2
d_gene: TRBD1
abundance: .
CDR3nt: TGTGCCAGCAACTGGACAGGGGCGGTAAACTATGGCTACACCTTC
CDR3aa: CASNWTGAVNYGYTF

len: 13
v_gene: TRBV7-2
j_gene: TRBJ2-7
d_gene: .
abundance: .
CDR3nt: TGTGCCAGCAGCTTATCAGCGGCCTACGAGCAGTACTTC
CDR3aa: CASSLSAAYEQYF

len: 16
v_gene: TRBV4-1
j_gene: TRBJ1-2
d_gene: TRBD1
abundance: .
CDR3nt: TGCGCCAGCAGCCAAGACCCCTCCGGGACAGGGCATGGCTACACCTTC
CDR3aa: CASSQDPSGTGHGYTF

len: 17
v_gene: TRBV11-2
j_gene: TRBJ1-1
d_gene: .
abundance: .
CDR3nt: TGTGCCAGCAGCTTAGATCTTCGGGGAGGGATGAACACTGAAGCTTTCTTT
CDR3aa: CASSLDLRGGMNTEAFF

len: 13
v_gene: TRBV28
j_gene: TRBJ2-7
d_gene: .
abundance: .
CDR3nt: TGTGCCAGCAGTTTAATGGGGGCTTACGAGCAGTACTTC
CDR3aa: CASSLMGAYEQYF

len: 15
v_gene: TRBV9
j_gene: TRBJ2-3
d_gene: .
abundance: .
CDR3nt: TGTGCCAGCAGCGTAGATGGGGGCCTCACAGATACGCAGTATTTT
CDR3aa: CASSVDGGLTDTQYF

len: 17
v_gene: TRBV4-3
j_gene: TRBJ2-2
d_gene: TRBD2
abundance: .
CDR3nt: TGCGCCAGCAGCCACCGTGGGCTAGCGGGACCCACCGGGGAGCTGTTTTTT
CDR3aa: CASSHRGLAGPTGELFF

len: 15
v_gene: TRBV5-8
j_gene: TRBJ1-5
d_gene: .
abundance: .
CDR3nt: TGTGCCAGCAGCCCATTGAGGGAAAGTGGTCAGCCCCAGCATTTT
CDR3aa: CASSPLRESGQPQHF